The 20 T cell receptor beta chains below come from one sample, sequenced in a study of T cell clonotyping in hematopoietic cell transplantation. Measured with immunoSEQ multiplex PCR; TCRdb has only the in-frame clones, and not every one. The table lists some 30,000 clones, more than 85% of them singletons. The sample here was PBMCs, taken 100 days after allogeneic stem cell transplant. These receptors all stem from a female patient in her 50s who had an allogeneic stem cell transplant from a related donor, so the T cells may come from the graft donor. Some clones in this sample may be carry-over from other donors' samples.

The CDR3 bases are TGTGCCAGCAGAGATGGCTGCGACAGGGGACTTAGCTCCTATAATTCACCCCTCCACTTT. Residues: CASRDGCDRGLSSYNSPLHF. The rearrangement links TRBV21-1 to TRBJ1-6; the listed D gene, TRBD1, was not tested against the DNA. TRBV21-1 is given as a pseudogene. The CDR3 runs to 20 residues.

This chain joins TRBV10-2 and TRBJ2-5; D ambiguous. Germline V lookup: CDR1 WSHSY, CDR2 SAAADI. The CDR3 covers 15 residues. The V end was cut by 3 bases, the J end by 1 base, with 12 bases between. In DNA, the CDR3 is TGCGCCAGCAGTGATAGATTATTACTCCAAGAGACCCAGTACTTC. This translates into CASSDRLLLQETQYF.

This clone has a single count. The chain recombines TRBV5-4 with TRBJ2-5; TRBD1 agrees at 7 bases. Germline assignment: CDR1 SGHNT and CDR2 YYREEE (reference sequence). This CDR3 comprises 15 residues. Trimming removed 0 bases from V and 4 bases from J; junction bases left unmatched: 6. DNA of the CDR3: TGTGCCAGCAGCTTGGAGGCAGGGGGTACAGAGACCCAGTACTTC. Translating gives CASSLEAGGTETQYF.

The CDR3: CASSRRDRGPANYGYTF. CDR3 sequence (DNA): TGTGCCAGCAGCCGACGGGACAGGGGGCCCGCTAACTATGGCTACACCTTC. This chain joins TRBV7-8 and TRBJ1-2; 12 bases are a match to TRBD1. Germline loops: CDR1 SGHVS, CDR2 FQNEAQ. The CDR3 contains 17 residues. The junction had 7 bases not matched to a gene; V was cut back by 5 bases and J by 0 bases.

The chain couples TRBV27 to TRBJ2-7; 9 bases are shared with TRBD1. Germline V gene sequence: CDR1 MNHEY, CDR2 SMNVEV (reference sequence). This CDR3 is built from 14 residues. V lost 4 bases, J lost 3 bases, and 4 bases stayed unmatched. In nucleotides, the CDR3 is TGTGCCAGCAGTTCCCGGGACAGGGTCTACGAGCAGTACTTC. Translating it yields CASSSRDRVYEQYF.

The chain couples TRBV5-8 to TRBJ1-3; D is unresolved. Per germline, CDR1 SGHTS and CDR2 YDEGEE. This CDR3 contains 15 residues. The germline V and J ends were trimmed by 6 bases and 0 bases, with 13 bases remaining between them. Written as DNA, the CDR3 is TGTGCCAGCACCACGACACATTACTCTGGAAACACCATATATTTT. This gives the protein CASTTTHYSGNTIYF.

The gene calls are TRBV6-5 and TRBJ2-1; D is perhaps TRBD2 (5 bases). The CDR3 loop spans 14 amino acids. From germline, CDR1 is MNHEY and CDR2 SVGAGI. V was shortened by 5 bases and J by 9 bases, with 17 bases between the two germline ends. The CDR3 DNA is TGTGCCAGCAGTCAGGATACTAGGTTTGTTGAGCAGTTCTTC. Translating gives CASSQDTRFVEQFF.

The chain couples TRBV5-4 to TRBJ2-7; TRBD2 matches 10 bases. Trimming at V came to 4 bases and at J to 7 bases, leaving 11 bases not matched to a gene. The CDR3 runs to 15 residues. Germline loops: CDR1 SGHNT, CDR2 YYREEE (reference sequence). The CDR3 DNA reads TGTGCCAGCAGCAACCAGCGGGGGGGCTTCGGGGAGCAGTACTTC. Protein product: CASSNQRGGFGEQYF.

The J gene is TRBJ2-1, the V gene TRBV30; 11 nucleotides align to TRBD1. The CDR3 extends over 15 amino acids. CDR1 is GTSNPN and CDR2 is SVGIG in the germline V gene (reference sequence). Unmatched junction bases numbered 1, after V lost 0 bases and J lost 3 bases. The CDR3 is CAWSVGTGGYNEQFF. The CDR3 region has the DNA TGTGCCTGGAGTGTGGGGACAGGGGGCTACAATGAGCAGTTCTTC.

The chain has TRBV21-1 and TRBJ1-1; TRBD1, the table's D call, was not compared with the DNA. TRBV21-1 is recorded as a pseudogene. This CDR3 has 11 amino acids. The CDR3, as DNA: TGTGCCAGCAGATCAGATGCTGAAGCTTTCTTT. This sequence encodes CASRSDAEAFF.

The gene calls are TRBV5-1 and TRBJ2-3, with 15 bases that match TRBD2. Germline V gives CDR1 SGHRS, CDR2 YFSETQ. J lost 5 bases, V lost 4 bases, and 5 bases had no gene match. The CDR3 covers 16 residues. The CDR3 sequence: CASSGTSGGSGDTQYF. The CDR3 coding sequence is TGCGCCAGCAGCGGGACTAGCGGGGGGTCCGGAGATACGCAGTATTTT.

The rearrangement joins TRBV10-3 to TRBJ1-2; a possible D gene is TRBD1 (5 bases). This CDR3 is 14 amino acids long. Per germline, CDR1 ENHRY and CDR2 SYGVKD. Trimming took off 6 bases at V and 5 bases at J, with 16 bases between the two ends. CDR3 coding DNA: TGTGCCATCAGCCCCGGGGCAGCCAGTTATGGCTACACCTTC. It encodes CAISPGAASYGYTF.

The chain carries TRBV4-1 and TRBJ2-3; possibly TRBD2 for D (6 bases). The CDR3 spans 14 residues. Germline CDR1 MGHRA, CDR2 YSYEKL. V lost 1 base and J lost 3, with 8 bases in between. The DNA of the CDR3 is TGCGCCAGCAGCCAAGGCCGGGGGACAGATACGCAGTATTTT. It is translated as CASSQGRGTDTQYF.

The V gene is TRBV11-1, the J gene TRBJ2-7, with a possible D match to TRBD2 (5 bases). V was trimmed by 3 bases and J by 2 bases, leaving 11 bases between them. The CDR3 is 14 residues long. CDR1 and CDR2 from the germline V gene are SGHAT and FQDESV (reference sequence). The CDR3 coding sequence is TGTGCCAGCAGCTTCCCGGGGAAAACCTACGAGCAGTACTTC. Translated: CASSFPGKTYEQYF.

Here the CDR3 DNA reads TGTGCCAGCCGCACGGACTCCTACGAGCAGTACTTC. Translated, it gives CASRTDSYEQYF. This rearrangement joins TRBV2 to TRBJ2-7; no firm D call. The CDR3 covers 12 residues. The V and J ends lost 8 bases and 0 bases respectively, with 8 bases between them. Looked up from germline, CDR1 is SNHLY and CDR2 is FYNNEI.

The rearrangement joins TRBV7-2 to TRBJ2-2; D might be TRBD1 (5 bases). Germline values: CDR1 SGHTA, CDR2 FQGNSA. V was trimmed by 5 bases and J by 5 bases, leaving 12 bases between them. This CDR3 spans 14 amino acids. The CDR3: CASSTNAGTGELFF. CDR3 nucleotides: TGTGCCAGCAGCACAAATGCAGGGACCGGGGAGCTGTTTTTT.

The rearrangement joins TRBV29-1 to TRBJ1-2; no reliable D call. V was trimmed by 8 bases and J by 4 bases, leaving 8 bases between them. The CDR3 is 10 residues long. Germline V gene sequence: CDR1 SQVTM, CDR2 ANQGSEA. The CDR3 loop reads CSSEPYGYTF. CDR3 nucleotides: TGCAGCTCTGAGCCCTATGGCTACACCTTC.

V usage is TRBV7-9 and J usage is TRBJ1-2; weak D call: TRBD1 (5 bases). The V end lost 2 bases, the J end lost 4 bases, and 8 bases lay between the germline ends. Germline loops: CDR1 SEHNR, CDR2 FQNEAQ (reference sequence). The CDR3 is made up of 13 amino acids. CDR3 region: CASSLRQSYGYTF. For the CDR3, the DNA is TGTGCCAGCAGCTTAAGACAGTCCTATGGCTACACCTTC.

This chain joins TRBV6-5 and TRBJ1-1; TRBD1 aligns across 8 bases. V lost 7 bases to trimming and J lost 4 bases; unmatched junction nucleotides: 8. The V gene's germline CDR1 is MNHEY and CDR2 SVGAGI. CDR3 length: 14 amino acids. The CDR3 sequence is CASTADRVGTEAFF. CDR3 DNA: TGTGCCAGCACCGCGGACAGGGTAGGCACTGAAGCTTTCTTT.

The rearrangement links TRBV2 to TRBJ1-2, with D possibly matching TRBD1 (6 bases). The CDR3 consists of 12 residues. Germline CDR1 is SNHLY and CDR2 is FYNNEI. The ends were cut back, 5 bases at V and 7 bases at J, with 11 bases in the middle. The CDR3 DNA follows: TGTGCCAGCAGTCCAGGGGTGAGTGGCTACACCTTC. It is translated as CASSPGVSGYTF.